Sequencing of this T cell receptor beta chain was carried out in a study of T-cell memory formation after mild COVID-19 (dated by TCRdb to the early 2020s). With respect to the entire study: TCR sequence clusters from the two donors were found to be largely donor specific. In two donors, T-cell clones that expanded and contracted after mild COVID-19 were followed by sequencing TCRalpha and TCRbeta repertoires longitudinally. Two young, previously healthy adult volunteers made up the cohort, one male and one female. What the authors observed across the whole study: From day 15 to 85, contracting clones showed balanced CD4/CD8 phenotypes, whereas a second wave of clones that expanded from day 15 to 37 leaned towards CD4+. Whether the second-wave clones peaking on day 37 were SARS-CoV-2 specific was not confirmed. Contracting CD4+ clones turned up mainly in the CM and EM memory subsets, whereas EMRA was where CD8+ clones were enriched. Some responding clones were detected in pre-infection memory, which suggested that pre-existing cross-reactive memory T cells had joined the SARS-CoV-2 response. The study included only a couple of mild cases, and larger cohorts that include severe cases with pre-infection samples were judged to be necessary.

This clonotype was observed a handful of times. Its antigen specificity is not known. The record has no base qualities; no much larger clone is one base away. Compared with germline, V lacks 6 bases and J lacks 5 bases; bases without a gene match: 4. The germline V gene encodes CDR1 DFQATT and CDR2 SNEGSKA (reference sequence). Including cysteine and phenylalanine, the CDR3 has 13 amino acids. The DNA shown is the 39-base CDR3, in frame from base 1. The sequencer listed for this sample is Illumina NovaSeq 6000. cDNA libraries for TCRalpha and TCRbeta were prepared by 5'RACE using constant-segment primers, with sample barcodes and unique molecular identifiers added. RNA was extracted from every sample with Trizol reagent. The libraries were amplified in two PCR steps, and the second step added a second sample barcode and Illumina TruSeq adapters. Sequencing of libraries was performed on an Illumina NovaSeq with 2 x 150 bp paired-end reads. As for the original processing: The reads were demultiplexed and collapsed into UMI-guided consensus sequences using migec v1.2.7. Using mixcr v2.1.11, UMI consensuses were aligned to TRA and TRB V and J templates and then assembled into clonotypes. Clonotypes were classified as expanded or contracted when called significant by both edgeR and NoisET, with noise models trained on biological replicates. edgeR calls used a false discovery rate-adjusted p below 0.01 and a log2 fold-change threshold of 1. PCA with hierarchical clustering of max-normalized trajectories of the 1000 most abundant clonotypes was used as exploratory dynamics analysis. Each responding clone was given a CD4 or CD8 phenotype based on the CD4+ and CD8+ repertoires, which had been sequenced separately. The raw public reads went through TCRdb reprocessing: fastp at Q25, MiXCR clone calling, in-frame beta chains kept. Entries that share a CDR3 protein sequence are merged under the most common genes and DNA. The V and J calls shown here were made by TCRdb, not taken from the authors' results. The sample table records under 150,000 distinct CDR3 sequences; 22% of these occur just once. The ten largest make up 41% of the sample.

Ficoll-Paque density gradient centrifugation was used to isolate PBMCs. Rearrangement joined TRBV20-1 to TRBJ2-1, and 10 junction bases match TRBD2. This TCR was sampled from a man aged 18 to 29 who had mild COVID-19 (a few samples of this study predate the infection). The sample titles of this study are shuffled in the database, so cell type and time point are left out; the donor was told from shared clones. The sequencing sample was made of PBMCs or a T cell subset sorted from them (not recorded which). The bases are TGCAGTGCGGTGGGACTAGCGAACAATGAGCAGTTCTTC. It specifies CSAVGLANNEQFF.